The present T cell receptor beta chain was sequenced within a study of cytomegalovirus exposure and HLA in healthy donors. Germline assignment: CDR1 SQVTM and CDR2 ANQGSEA. Trimming took 7 bases from V and 4 from J; bases not matched to a gene: 10. This CDR3 region has 15 residues. PCR amplification relied on 60 Vbeta primers (plus 13 Jbeta primers). The method was immunoSEQ multiplex PCR; TCRdb's version includes in-frame clones alone and lacks a portion of them. This table has fewer than 180,000 clones, about four fifths appearing once. The chain joins TRBV29-1 to TRBJ1-2; TRBD1 matches 12 bases. The origin of this receptor is a man in his forties or fifties in good health and CMV-seropositive. Sequenced input: PBMCs. CDR3 region: CSATGDRGLVYGYTF. In DNA form, the CDR3 reads TGCAGCGCCACCGGGGACAGGGGGCTTGTCTATGGCTACACCTTC.